The 27 T cell receptor beta chains given below trace back to one sample, sequenced in a study of blood T cell repertoires in COVID-19. Repertoires were generated with immunoSEQ multiplex PCR, while TCRdb's copy carries only in-frame clones and drops some. This sample yields about 67,000 clones, of which 70% to 90% are seen a single time; around 20% belongs to the top ten. Sequencing was carried out using peripheral blood. Receptors originate from a woman aged 80 or over with acute or convalescent COVID-19.

The chain carries TRBV15 and TRBJ2-7; 7 nucleotides match TRBD2. Germline lookup yields CDR1 LNHNV and CDR2 YYDKDF (reference sequence). J gave up 4 bases and V 0 bases, and 6 bases lay outside the gene matches. This CDR3 is 15 amino acids long. The CDR3 bases are TGTGCCACCAGCAGAGATTCGGGAGGAGTTTACGAGCAGTACTTC. Translated: CATSRDSGGVYEQYF.

The rearrangement links TRBV7-2 to TRBJ1-1; no firm D call. Trimming removed 4 bases at V and 5 bases at J, with 14 bases between. CDR1 is SGHTA, CDR2 FQGNSA, per germline. This CDR3 comprises 14 residues. CDR3 in amino acids: CASSSQFQVTEAFF. CDR3 in DNA: TGTGCCAGCAGCTCGCAGTTCCAAGTTACTGAAGCTTTCTTT.

The genes are TRBV27 and TRBJ2-4; D may be TRBD1 (7 bases). The CDR3 extends over 14 amino acids. V was pared by 6 bases and J by 11 bases, with 20 bases between. Germline V gene lookup returns CDR1 MNHEY and CDR2 SMNVEV (reference sequence). The CDR3 DNA reads as TGTGCCAGCAGAAGAGGGGGCCGCGGGATGCTTCAGTACTTC. It specifies CASRRGGRGMLQYF.

The genes are TRBV2 and TRBJ2-2; 8 bases are a match to TRBD1. The CDR3 sequence is 17 residues long. J gave up 5 bases and V 5 bases, and 13 bases lay outside the gene matches. The germline gives CDR1 SNHLY, CDR2 FYNNEI. CDR3: CASSKTGGTLLTGELFF. Written as DNA, the CDR3 is TGTGCCAGCAGTAAAACAGGGGGAACCCTTCTAACCGGGGAGCTGTTTTTT.

The chain is built from TRBV3-1 (or the pseudogene TRBV3-2) and TRBJ2-7; 7 nucleotides match TRBD2. The junction had 11 bases not matched to a gene; V was cut back by 5 bases and J by 7 bases. Germline V CDR1 and CDR2: LGHDT, YNNKEL (reference sequence). The CDR3 loop spans 14 amino acids. CDR3 residues: CASSFRRGTGEQYF. CDR3 DNA sequence: TGTGCCAGCAGCTTCCGGCGGGGGACGGGGGAGCAGTACTTC.

This chain connects TRBV18 to TRBJ1-5; unclear D gene. Trimming removed 6 bases at V and 0 bases at J, with 12 bases between. Germline lookup yields CDR1 KGHSH and CDR2 LQKENI. There are 15 residues in the CDR3. The CDR3 DNA reads TGTGCCAGCTCGGCGGGTCGAAATAGCAATCAGCCCCAGCATTTT. Protein product: CASSAGRNSNQPQHF.

The chain combines TRBV9 with TRBJ2-1, with 7 bases lining up with TRBD1. V shed 0 bases and J 9 bases; nucleotides not matched to a gene: 6. This CDR3 comprises 14 residues. CDR1 and CDR2 (germline): SGDLS, YYNGEE. The chain's CDR3 is CASSVVVGGSEQFF. The CDR3 nucleotides read TGTGCCAGCAGCGTAGTCGTAGGGGGCTCTGAGCAGTTCTTC.

The rearrangement uses TRBV5-6 and TRBJ2-7, with TRBD2 identical over 8 bases. This CDR3 is built from 13 residues. V was clipped by 4 bases and J by 5 bases; unmatched bases: 5. The germline gives CDR1 SGHDT, CDR2 YYEEEE. This chain's CDR3 is CASSNAGGNEQYF. In DNA, the CDR3 is TGTGCCAGCAGCAATGCGGGGGGCAACGAGCAGTACTTC. The full variable domain, its missing parts supplied by reference TRBV5-6 and TRBJ2-7, is DAGVTQSPTHLIKTRGQQVTLRCSPKSGHDTVSWYQQALGQGPQFIFQYYEEEERQRGNFPDRFSGHQFPNYSSELNVNALLLGDSALYLCASSNAGGNEQYFGPGTRLTVT.

This chain connects TRBV5-1 to TRBJ1-2; D gene ambiguous. With 2 bases removed from V and 4 bases from J, the gap between germline ends came to 9 bases. CDR3 length: 13 residues. Germline-derived CDR1 and CDR2 are SGHRS and YFSETQ. The CDR3 protein is CASSFDITYGYTF. CDR3 bases: TGCGCCAGCAGCTTCGACATAACCTATGGCTACACCTTC.

The chain joins TRBV5-4 to TRBJ1-3, with 7 positions matching TRBD1. The CDR3 is made up of 14 amino acids. CDR1 is SGHNT and CDR2 is YYREEE in the germline V gene (reference sequence). With 2 bases clipped from V and 8 bases from J, the junction kept 7 bases outside the gene matches. The CDR3 loop is CASSFNRGSDTIYF. In DNA, the CDR3 is TGTGCCAGCAGCTTTAACAGGGGTAGTGACACCATATATTTT.

The V gene is TRBV28, the J gene TRBJ1-3, with 7 positions matching TRBD1. This CDR3 is 19 amino acids long. The V gene end was trimmed by 7 bases and the J gene end by 0 bases; junction bases not matched to a gene: 18. From germline, CDR1 is MDHEN and CDR2 SYDVKM. The CDR3 bases are TGTGCCAGCAAGGGGGCAGGGGTTCCTTTGGTTAGCTCTGGAAACACCATATATTTT. It is translated as CASKGAGVPLVSSGNTIYF.

The rearrangement joins TRBV12-2 to TRBJ2-3; the table's D call TRBD2 went unverified against the DNA. TRBV12-2 is described as a pseudogene. This CDR3 is 14 amino acids long. The CDR3 loop is CAATGLAGQDTQYF. The CDR3 bases are TGTGCAGCCACGGGACTAGCGGGGCAAGATACGCAGTATTTT.

This sequence joins TRBV28 and TRBJ2-3, with D tentatively TRBD2 (7 bases). The CDR3 loop spans 14 amino acids. CDR1 MDHEN and CDR2 SYDVKM come from the germline V gene. V lost 5 bases and J lost 6, with 15 bases in between. CDR3 in amino acids: CASSDGGGSDTQYF. The CDR3 DNA sequence: TGTGCCAGCAGTGATGGCGGGGGCTCGGATACGCAGTATTTT.

This clone came up a few times. The V and J genes are TRBV9 and TRBJ2-2, with D possibly being TRBD2 (5 bases). The V and J ends lost 2 bases and 5 bases respectively, with 13 bases between them. CDR1 is SGDLS, CDR2 YYNGEE, per germline. This CDR3 region has 15 residues. The CDR3 loop reads CASSVWLAPTGELFF. As DNA, the CDR3 is TGTGCCAGCAGCGTTTGGTTAGCGCCGACCGGGGAGCTGTTTTTT.

The chain combines TRBV28 with TRBJ1-1; D not resolved. CDR3 size: 12 residues. Germline loops: CDR1 MDHEN, CDR2 SYDVKM. V was pared by 6 bases and J by 8 bases, with 13 bases between. The CDR3 sequence: CASSPVRREAFF. CDR3 DNA sequence: TGTGCCAGCAGCCCCGTAAGGCGGGAAGCTTTCTTT.

This chain links TRBV11-1 with TRBJ2-3; D not certain. CDR1 SGHAT and CDR2 FQDESV come from the germline V gene (reference sequence). CDR3 size: 14 residues. V was clipped by 2 bases and J by 8 bases, with 14 bases between them. The chain's CDR3 is CASSLSPAGATQYF. CDR3 sequence (DNA): TGTGCCAGCAGCTTATCCCCGGCAGGTGCTACGCAGTATTTT.

The chain has TRBV19 and TRBJ1-5, with 7 bases that match TRBD1. CDR3 length equals 19 residues. Germline trimming cut 0 bases from V and 0 bases from J; bases unmatched to any gene: 11. CDR1 and CDR2 (germline): LNHDA, SQIVND (reference sequence). In DNA, the CDR3 is TGTGCCAGTAGTATAGACATGACAGGGATAGTTTATAGCAATCAGCCCCAGCATTTT. It codes for CASSIDMTGIVYSNQPQHF.

This clone was recorded a few times. The chain uses TRBV12-3 or TRBV12-4 and TRBJ2-2; 8 nucleotides align to TRBD1. The trim removed 6 bases at V and 5 bases at J, leaving 2 bases unmatched. The CDR3 extends over 13 amino acids. Here the CDR3 DNA reads TGTGCCAGCAGGCGACAGGGGACCGGGGAGCTGTTTTTT. This translates into CASRRQGTGELFF.

This chain uses TRBV9 with TRBJ1-1; D is perhaps TRBD1 (5 bases). The V and J ends lost 2 bases and 0 bases respectively, with 5 bases between them. CDR3 length: 13 amino acids. Per the germline V gene, CDR1 is SGDLS and CDR2 is YYNGEE. In nucleotides, the CDR3 is TGTGCCAGCAGCGTGACAGTGAACACTGAAGCTTTCTTT. It specifies CASSVTVNTEAFF. Full variable domain (outside the CDR3, taken from reference TRBV9 and TRBJ1-1): DSGVTQTPKHLITATGQRVTLRCSPRSGDLSVYWYQQSLDQGLQFLIQYYNGEERAKGNILERFSAQQFPDLHSELNLSSLELGDSALYFCASSVTVNTEAFFGQGTRLTVV.

The V call is TRBV29-1, the J call TRBJ1-1, with 7 bases matching TRBD1. Germline loops: CDR1 SQVTM, CDR2 ANQGSEA. The CDR3 spans 14 residues. The trim removed 5 bases at V and 0 bases at J, leaving 6 bases unmatched. The CDR3 DNA reads as TGCAGCGTTTCCAGGGGGACCGTGAACACTGAAGCTTTCTTT. The encoded protein is CSVSRGTVNTEAFF. Together with reference TRBV29-1 and TRBJ1-1, the CDR3 gives the full variable domain: SAVISQKPSRDICQRGTSLTIQCQVDSQVTMMFWYRQQPGQSLTLIATANQGSEATYESGFVIDKFPISRPNLTFSTLTVSNMSPEDSSIYLCSVSRGTVNTEAFFGQGTRLTVV.

This clone showed up just a few times. This chain joins TRBV19 and TRBJ1-5; TRBD1 agrees at 9 bases. The junction had 6 bases not matched to a gene; V was cut back by 3 bases and J by 6 bases. Germline V gives CDR1 LNHDA, CDR2 SQIVND (reference sequence). The CDR3 loop spans 15 amino acids. The CDR3 coding sequence is TGTGCCAGTAGTATCCGGGACAGGGTTGGTCAGCCCCAGCATTTT. This codes for CASSIRDRVGQPQHF.

V gene TRBV5-1 combines with J gene TRBJ2-1, with 10 bases identical to TRBD1. The V gene's germline CDR1 is SGHRS and CDR2 YFSETQ. This CDR3 has 15 residues. The J segment lost 5 bases and the V segment lost 0 bases, leaving 2 bases of the junction unmatched. CDR3 nucleotide sequence: TGCGCCAGCAGCTTGGGGACAGGGGGGAACAATGAGCAGTTCTTC. It yields the protein CASSLGTGGNNEQFF.

The chain couples TRBV28 to TRBJ1-1, with D possibly TRBD1 on 5 matching bases. The CDR3 spans 16 residues. The germline V gene encodes CDR1 MDHEN and CDR2 SYDVKM. V lost 3 bases and J 4 bases, leaving 18 bases between the germline ends. CDR3 sequence reads: CASSLRVGAGGTEAFF. The CDR3 region has the DNA TGTGCCAGCAGTTTGAGGGTAGGGGCCGGGGGCACTGAAGCTTTCTTT.

The gene calls are TRBV2 and TRBJ1-2; TRBD1 is a possible D gene (5 bases). The CDR3 is 15 amino acids. V was clipped by 6 bases and J by 4 bases, with 18 bases between them. Germline V gene data show CDR1 as SNHLY and CDR2 as FYNNEI. The CDR3 DNA follows: TGTGCCAGCAGACCCTCGGGGGGTTGGAGCTATGGCTACACCTTC. Protein sequence: CASRPSGGWSYGYTF.

V and J are TRBV5-1 and TRBJ1-4; D is perhaps TRBD1 (6 bases). The CDR3 has 16 residues. CDR1 and CDR2 (germline): SGHRS, YFSETQ. V dropped 4 bases and J dropped 0 bases, with 13 bases sitting between them. Here the CDR3 DNA reads TGCGCCAGCAGCGCAGGACAGATTGCAACTAATGAAAAACTGTTTTTT. Translated, it gives CASSAGQIATNEKLFF.

This chain links TRBV28 with TRBJ2-1; D is possibly TRBD1 (6 bases). The CDR3 extends over 16 amino acids. Germline V CDR1 and CDR2: MDHEN, SYDVKM. The germline V and J ends were trimmed by 5 bases and 3 bases, with 17 bases remaining between them. The CDR3 region is CASSAFRGQYYNEQFF. As DNA, the CDR3 is TGTGCCAGCAGTGCCTTCCGCGGACAGTACTACAATGAGCAGTTCTTC. Full variable domain (remainder filled in from reference TRBV28 and TRBJ2-1): DVKVTQSSRYLVKRTGEKVFLECVQDMDHENMFWYRQDPGLGLRLIYFSYDVKMKEKGDIPEGYSVSREKKERFSLILESASTNQTSMYLCASSAFRGQYYNEQFFGPGTRLTVL.

This sequence joins TRBV19 and TRBJ1-3, with D tentatively TRBD1 (5 bases). Germline V CDR1 and CDR2: LNHDA, SQIVND (reference sequence). The CDR3 extends over 15 amino acids. Trimming took 8 bases from V and 3 from J, leaving 17 bases between them. The CDR3 here is CASGTGTGLGNTIYF. CDR3 sequence (DNA): TGTGCCAGTGGTACCGGGACTGGGCTTGGAAACACCATATATTTT.